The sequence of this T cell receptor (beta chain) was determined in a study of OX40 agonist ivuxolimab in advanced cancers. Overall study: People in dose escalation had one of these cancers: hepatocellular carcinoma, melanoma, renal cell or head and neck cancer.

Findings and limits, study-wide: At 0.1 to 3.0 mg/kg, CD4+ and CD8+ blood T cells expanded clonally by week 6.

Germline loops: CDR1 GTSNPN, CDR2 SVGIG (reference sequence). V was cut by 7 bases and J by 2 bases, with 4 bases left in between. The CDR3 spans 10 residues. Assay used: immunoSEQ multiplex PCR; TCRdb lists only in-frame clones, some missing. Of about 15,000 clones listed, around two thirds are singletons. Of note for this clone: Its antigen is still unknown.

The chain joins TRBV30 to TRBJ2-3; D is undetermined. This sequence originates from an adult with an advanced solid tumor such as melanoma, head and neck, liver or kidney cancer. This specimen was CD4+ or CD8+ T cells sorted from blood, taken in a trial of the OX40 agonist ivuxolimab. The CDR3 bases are TGTGCCTACTTCACAGATACGCAGTATTTT. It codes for CAYFTDTQYF.